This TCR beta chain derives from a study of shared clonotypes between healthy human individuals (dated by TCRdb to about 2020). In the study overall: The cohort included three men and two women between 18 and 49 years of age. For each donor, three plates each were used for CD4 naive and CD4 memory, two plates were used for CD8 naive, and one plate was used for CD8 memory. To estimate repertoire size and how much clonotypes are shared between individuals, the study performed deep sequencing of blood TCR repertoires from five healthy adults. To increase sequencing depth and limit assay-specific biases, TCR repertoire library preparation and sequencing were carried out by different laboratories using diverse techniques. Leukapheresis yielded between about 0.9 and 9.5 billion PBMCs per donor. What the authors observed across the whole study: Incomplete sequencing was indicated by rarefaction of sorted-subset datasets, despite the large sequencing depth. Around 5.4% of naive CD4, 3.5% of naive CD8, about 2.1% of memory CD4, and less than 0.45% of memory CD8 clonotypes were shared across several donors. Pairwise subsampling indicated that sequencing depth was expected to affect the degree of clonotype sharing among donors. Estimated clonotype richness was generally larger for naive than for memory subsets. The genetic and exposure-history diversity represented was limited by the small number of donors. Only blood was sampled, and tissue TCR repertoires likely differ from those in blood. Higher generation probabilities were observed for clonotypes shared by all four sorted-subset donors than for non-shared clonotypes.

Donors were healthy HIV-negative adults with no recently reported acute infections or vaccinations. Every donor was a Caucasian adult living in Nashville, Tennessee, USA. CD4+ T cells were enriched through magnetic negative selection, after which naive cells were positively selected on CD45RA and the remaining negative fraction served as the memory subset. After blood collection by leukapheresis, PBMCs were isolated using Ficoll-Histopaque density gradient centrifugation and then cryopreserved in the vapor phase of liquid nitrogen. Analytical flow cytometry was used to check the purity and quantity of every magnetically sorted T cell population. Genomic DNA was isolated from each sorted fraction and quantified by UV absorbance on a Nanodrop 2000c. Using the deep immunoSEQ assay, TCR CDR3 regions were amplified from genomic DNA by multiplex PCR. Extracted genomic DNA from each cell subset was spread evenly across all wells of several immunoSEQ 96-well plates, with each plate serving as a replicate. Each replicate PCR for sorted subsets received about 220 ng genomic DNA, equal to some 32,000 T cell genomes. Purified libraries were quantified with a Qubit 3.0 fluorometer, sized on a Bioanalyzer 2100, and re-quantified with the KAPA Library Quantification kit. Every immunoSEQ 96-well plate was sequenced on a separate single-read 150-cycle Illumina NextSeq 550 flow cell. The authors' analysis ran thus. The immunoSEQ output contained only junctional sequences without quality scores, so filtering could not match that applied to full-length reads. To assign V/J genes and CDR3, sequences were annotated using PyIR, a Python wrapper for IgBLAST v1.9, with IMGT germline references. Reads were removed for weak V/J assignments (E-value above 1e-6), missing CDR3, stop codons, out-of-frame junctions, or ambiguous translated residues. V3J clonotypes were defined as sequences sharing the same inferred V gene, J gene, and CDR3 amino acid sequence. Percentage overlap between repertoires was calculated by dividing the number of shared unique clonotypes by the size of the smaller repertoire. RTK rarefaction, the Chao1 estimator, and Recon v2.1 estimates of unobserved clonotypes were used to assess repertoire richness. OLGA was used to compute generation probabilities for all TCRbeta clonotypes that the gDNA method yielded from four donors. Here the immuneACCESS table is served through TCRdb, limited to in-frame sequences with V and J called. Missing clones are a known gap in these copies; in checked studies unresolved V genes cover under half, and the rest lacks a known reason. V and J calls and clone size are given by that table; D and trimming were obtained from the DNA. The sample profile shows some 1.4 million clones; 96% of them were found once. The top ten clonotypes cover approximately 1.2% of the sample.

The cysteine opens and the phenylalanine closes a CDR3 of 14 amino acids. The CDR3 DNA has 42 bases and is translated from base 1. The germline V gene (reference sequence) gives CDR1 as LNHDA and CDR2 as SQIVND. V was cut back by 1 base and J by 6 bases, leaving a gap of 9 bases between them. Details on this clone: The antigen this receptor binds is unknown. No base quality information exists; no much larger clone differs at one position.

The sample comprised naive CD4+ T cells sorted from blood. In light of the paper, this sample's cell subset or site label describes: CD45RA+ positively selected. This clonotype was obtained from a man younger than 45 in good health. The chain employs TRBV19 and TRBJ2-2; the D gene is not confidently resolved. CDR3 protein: CASSIGLVAGELFF. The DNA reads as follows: TGTGCCAGTAGTATAGGTCTAGTGGCCGGGGAGCTGTTTTTT. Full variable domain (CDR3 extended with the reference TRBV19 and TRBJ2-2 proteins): DGGITQSPKYLFRKEGQNVTLSCEQNLNHDAMYWYRQDPGQGLRLIYYSQIVNDFQKGDIAEGYSVSREKKESFPLTVTSAQKNPTAFYLCASSIGLVAGELFFGEGSRLTVL.